The 10 T cell receptor beta chains listed next were all sequenced from one sample in a study of human T cells and chemical hapten exposure. MiXCR was run by TCRdb on the RACE reads, yielding one entry per CDR3 protein. In the table there are roughly 380,000 distinct CDR3 sequences, roughly 4.6% of which are singletons. Time point here: pre-sensitization, week 0. This sample's treatment: therapeutic diphenylcyclopropenone sensitization with weekly scalp DPC. The sample in question was whole blood, obtained in connection with sensitization to the hapten diphenylcyclopropenone (DPC). These TCRs come from a woman aged 45 to 65 with alopecia areata. Some clones in this sample may be carry-over from other donors' samples.

V is TRBV5-1 and J is TRBJ2-1; 7 bases are a match to TRBD1. From germline, CDR1 is SGHRS and CDR2 YFSETQ. The V gene end was trimmed by 0 bases and the J gene end by 5 bases; junction bases not matched to a gene: 2. The CDR3 runs 14 residues. The CDR3 nucleotides read TGCGCCAGCAGCTTGGGAGGGACAGACAATGAGCAGTTCTTC. Its translation is CASSLGGTDNEQFF.

This clonotype has at least ten counts. The V call is TRBV20-1, the J call TRBJ2-4; 7 bases are a match to TRBD1. The germline CDR1 and CDR2 sequences are DFQATT and SNEGSKA (reference sequence). Trimming cost V 7 bases and J 7 bases; bases outside gene matches: 10. CDR3 length: 13 amino acids. The CDR3 loop is CSVSSGTANIQYF. CDR3 DNA: TGCAGTGTCTCATCCGGGACAGCCAACATTCAGTACTTC.

This clonotype came up a few times. V usage is TRBV7-8 and J usage is TRBJ1-1; no reliable D call. V lost 3 bases and J 7 bases, leaving 9 bases between the germline ends. This CDR3 is built from 12 residues. CDR1 and CDR2 from the germline V gene are SGHVS and FQNEAQ. CDR3 nucleotide sequence: TGTGCCAGCAGCTTGGCGGGGTATGAAGCTTTCTTT. It specifies CASSLAGYEAFF. Full variable domain (outside the CDR3, taken from reference TRBV7-8 and TRBJ1-1): GAGVSQSPRYKVAKRGQDVALRCDPISGHVSLFWYQQALGQGPEFLTYFQNEAQLDKSGLPSDRFFAERPEGSVSTLKIQRTQQEDSAVYLCASSLAGYEAFFGQGTRLTVV.

There are many counts of this clonotype. This chain joins TRBV10-2 and TRBJ1-2; D ambiguous. Germline V gene sequence: CDR1 WSHSY, CDR2 SAAADI. V lost 8 bases, J lost 1 base, and 17 bases lay in between. The CDR3 is 15 residues long. DNA of the CDR3: TGCGCCAGCCAAGGCCGGGAGCCCCTTAACTATGGCTACACCTTC. This codes for CASQGREPLNYGYTF.

This sequence joins TRBV29-1 and TRBJ1-1; D uncertain. The CDR3 extends over 12 amino acids. The germline gives CDR1 SQVTM, CDR2 ANQGSEA. V was shortened by 4 bases and J by 0 bases, with 6 bases between the two germline ends. CDR3 sequence: CSVAQVNTEAFF. The CDR3 nucleotides are TGCAGCGTTGCTCAGGTGAACACTGAAGCTTTCTTT.

This clonotype was seen many times. The J gene is TRBJ2-1, the V gene TRBV20-1, with TRBD2 identical over 9 bases. The CDR3 loop spans 15 amino acids. The germline gives CDR1 DFQATT, CDR2 SNEGSKA (reference sequence). With 6 bases clipped from V and 2 bases from J, the junction kept 8 bases outside the gene matches. This CDR3 reads CSAPLAGRTYNEQFF. DNA of the CDR3: TGCAGTGCCCCTCTAGCGGGGCGCACCTACAATGAGCAGTTCTTC.

This clonotype has ten or more counts. V and J are TRBV3-1 and TRBJ1-5; TRBD1 is a possible D gene (5 bases). The length of the CDR3 is 18 residues. Per germline, CDR1 LGHDT and CDR2 YNNKEL (reference sequence). Trimming took off 0 bases at V and 2 bases at J, with 17 bases between the two ends. CDR3 sequence: CASSQDGPLGRGNQPQHF. CDR3 DNA sequence: TGTGCCAGCAGCCAAGATGGGCCCCTCGGCAGGGGCAATCAGCCCCAGCATTTT. The full variable domain, rest sourced from reference TRBV3-1 and TRBJ1-5, is DTAVSQTPKYLVTQMGNDKSIKCEQNLGHDTMYWYKQDSKKFLKIMFSYNNKELIINETVPNRFSPKSPDKAHLNLHINSLELGDSAVYFCASSQDGPLGRGNQPQHFGDGTRLSIL.

This clonotype was detected ten times or more. This rearrangement joins TRBV6-5 to TRBJ2-2; D is perhaps TRBD2 (5 bases). Trimming took off 5 bases at V and 5 bases at J, with 18 bases between the two ends. This CDR3 is built from 16 residues. Looked up from germline, CDR1 is MNHEY and CDR2 is SVGAGI. This chain's CDR3 is CASSRGHEHGTGELFF. DNA for the CDR3: TGTGCCAGCAGTCGCGGGCACGAGCACGGGACCGGGGAGCTGTTTTTT.

This clonotype was counted ten times or more. The gene calls are TRBV21-1 and TRBJ2-7; the table's TRBD2 call for D was not verified on the DNA. TRBV21-1 is labeled a pseudogene. The CDR3 contains 15 residues. CDR3 in DNA: TGTGCCAGCAGGACTAGCGGGGGTTCAACCTACGAGCAGTACTTC. Residues: CASRTSGGSTYEQYF.

This clonotype was detected a few times. CDR3 region: CSARGIQGADQPQHF. Here the CDR3 DNA reads TGCAGTGCTAGAGGGATACAGGGGGCAGATCAGCCCCAGCATTTT. The genes are TRBV20-1 and TRBJ1-5; 9 bases fit TRBD1. Germline V gene data show CDR1 as DFQATT and CDR2 as SNEGSKA (reference sequence). The length of the CDR3 is 15 residues. V dropped 1 base and J dropped 5; count of bases not matched to a gene: 6.